One T cell receptor beta chain is described in this entry. What antigen it recognizes has not been identified. The input lacks base qualities; no much larger clone sits a single base away. TCR beta repertoires were profiled from peripheral blood of about a dozen young patients with multiple sclerosis to demonstrate the VDJtools post-analysis software. The multiple sclerosis patients were children and adolescents between roughly 6 and 17 years of age. This specimen belongs to a study of post-analysis software for immune sequencing data (dated by TCRdb to between 2014 and 2017). Notes on the research overall: Recorded disease courses included relapsing-remitting, secondary progressive and progressive-relapsing multiple sclerosis, with some patients lacking subtype annotation. A subset of samples was prepared in parallel using single-end sample barcoding, then pooled and co-amplified after Illumina adapter ligation. The multiple sclerosis patient repertoires were compared with 10 or so previously published healthy control repertoires from donors aged roughly 6 to 27 years.

Receptor amplification or capture employed PCR. TCRdb lists the instrument as Illumina HiSeq 2500. Unique molecular identifiers were incorporated into TCR beta cDNA libraries to reduce PCR and sequencing biases. Every 1 to 10 million input T cells yielded some 500,000 cDNA molecules, meaning each molecule approximated one T cell. The patient libraries were prepared and sequenced with the same protocol used for the earlier healthy control dataset. Within a given batch, samples were prepared together, multiplexed and sequenced on the same HiSeq lane. The paper's processing steps were these. MIGEC was used to process the raw barcoded reads, and molecular identifier groups with only a single read were discarded before consensus assembly and CDR3 extraction. Clonotype tables were post-analysed with VDJtools, and diversity was normalized by down-sampling all datasets to the smallest sample size. To correct batch-related cross-sample contamination, repertoire overlap clustering matched CDR3 amino acid sequences but not nucleotide sequences. The public reads were run again by TCRdb, first through fastp at Q25 and then through MiXCR, and only productive beta chains were kept. All rows with the same CDR3 protein become a single entry with the most common DNA and genes. The V and J calls reflect TCRdb's pipeline rather than the authors' work. This sample gives hundreds of thousands of distinct CDR3 sequences in total; 59% of them show up just once. The top ten clones comprise about 11% of the sample.

Overall study outcomes, separate from this receptor: Direct clustering with F measure showed strong co-clustering of samples prepared in the same batch, prompting a batch-effect correction. Normalized Chao1 diversity was significantly lower in multiple sclerosis patients than controls, suggesting substantial peripheral T-cell clonal expansion. The multiple sclerosis patient group was slightly younger than the control group.

Input material: blood. The TCR sequence derives from a girl aged 2 to 9 with multiple sclerosis.

CDR3 region: CASIPSGQGFGGYTF. The DNA sequence is as follows: TGTGCCAGCATCCCGTCGGGACAGGGGTTTGGTGGCTACACCTTC. The rearranged chain carries TRBV6-5 and TRBJ1-2; TRBD1 aligns with 10 central bases. V trim: 7 bases; J trim: 7 bases; unmatched bases: 12. According to the germline V gene, CDR1 reads MNHEY and CDR2 reads SVGAGI. The CDR3, cysteine through phenylalanine, is 15 amino acids long. Only the CDR3 DNA is retained, 45 bases long and in frame from the first base.